The rows below give T cell receptor beta chains drawn from one sample of a study of T cell responses to AZD1222 COVID-19 vaccine. Clones were sequenced by immunoSEQ multiplex PCR, and TCRdb holds only the in-frame ones, with some missing. This sample has 80,000 to 90,000 clones, with just over 90% found just once. Here the sequenced sample was peripheral blood, taken on day 0 of AZD1222 vaccination. The receptors were gathered from an adult in good health. Both conserved end residues are part of each CDR3. The D gene is left open where the match is weak. Clone size is given for some rows only: seen once, a few or many times, or a class if the clone is expanded.

j_call d_call v_call clone_size cdr3_aa cdr3_nt
TRBJ2-1 - TRBV7-9 - CASSLALDREQFF TGTGCCAGCAGCTTAGCGCTAGATCGCGAGCAGTTCTTC
TRBJ2-5 - TRBV18 - CASSSDGGETQYF TGTGCCAGCTCGTCGGACGGGGGAGAGACCCAGTACTTC
TRBJ1-3 TRBD1 TRBV7-9 - CASSSGQGAGNTIYF TGTGCCAGCAGCTCGGGACAGGGGGCCGGAAACACCATATATTTT
TRBJ2-1 TRBD2 TRBV9 - CASTPSGSSYNEQFF TGTGCCAGCACCCCTAGCGGGAGTTCCTACAATGAGCAGTTCTTC
TRBJ1-1 TRBD1 TRBV19 - CAPRGYVAYYPKKNTEAFF TGTGCCCCCAGGGGGTACGTTGCCTATTACCCAAAAAAGAACACTGAAGCTTTCTTT
TRBJ2-1 TRBD2 TRBV19 - CASSVLAANEQFF TGTGCCAGTAGTGTACTAGCGGCCAATGAGCAGTTCTTC
TRBJ2-1 - TRBV11-2 - CASSSWGVRPNEQFF TGTGCCAGCAGCTCCTGGGGGGTCAGACCCAATGAGCAGTTCTTC
TRBJ2-2 TRBD2 TRBV28 - CASSVAVGRANTGELFF TGTGCCAGCAGCGTCGCGGTCGGGAGGGCGAACACCGGGGAGCTGTTTTTT
TRBJ2-5 - TRBV29-1 once CSPFIFGQETQYF TGCAGCCCATTCATTTTCGGGCAAGAGACCCAGTACTTC
TRBJ1-1 - TRBV7-9 - CASSLAGLYTEAFF TGTGCCAGCAGCTTAGCGGGTCTTTACACTGAAGCTTTCTTT
TRBJ2-1 TRBD2 TRBV19 - CASSLTSGLSGEQFF TGTGCCAGTAGCCTTACTAGCGGCCTATCTGGTGAGCAGTTCTTC
TRBJ2-4 TRBD1 TRBV4-1 - CASSQETGGEAKNIQYF TGCGCCAGCAGCCAGGAGACAGGGGGGGAAGCCAAAAACATTCAGTACTTC
TRBJ1-4 - TRBV9 few CASSVREQGPIGEKLFF TGTGCCAGCAGCGTGCGAGAACAGGGTCCCATTGGGGAAAAACTGTTTTTT
TRBJ1-1 - TRBV28 - CASSLSLTGMNTEAFF TGTGCCAGCAGTTTATCCCTGACAGGAATGAACACTGAAGCTTTCTTT
TRBJ2-7 - TRBV7-3 - CASSFKGGDEQYF TGTGCCAGCAGCTTTAAGGGCGGTGACGAGCAGTACTTC
TRBJ1-2 - TRBV10-3 - CAISESETSYGYTF TGTGCCATCAGTGAGTCGGAGACTAGCTATGGCTACACCTTC
TRBJ1-5 - TRBV28 once CASSFYAQPQHF TGTGCCAGCAGTTTCTACGCCCAGCCCCAGCATTTT
TRBJ2-7 - TRBV6-5 - CASSRVAGYEQYF TGTGCCAGCAGTCGGGTGGCAGGTTACGAGCAGTACTTC
TRBJ1-5 - TRBV9 - CASSAGGDTRTQPQHF TGTGCCAGCAGCGCGGGGGGGGACACCCGGACTCAGCCCCAGCATTTT
TRBJ1-2 TRBD1 TRBV10-3 - CAISPQGGTGTHLTYTF TGTGCCATCAGTCCCCAGGGGGGGACAGGGACCCACCTCACCTACACCTTC